This T cell receptor (beta chain) was captured by sequencing in a study of cytomegalovirus exposure and HLA in healthy donors. Study information: The 95 to 150 validation repertoires used a platform that matched the one used for the approximately 700 first-cohort repertoires, as a later analysis reported. Study-wide results and limits: The study recorded 164 TCR beta chains that were cytomegalovirus-associated.

The method was immunoSEQ multiplex PCR; TCRdb's version includes in-frame clones alone and lacks a portion of them. The sample records some 330,000 clones, about nine tenths being singletons. Germline lookup yields CDR1 LGHNT and CDR2 FRNRAP. This CDR3 contains 13 residues. Between the trimmed V and J ends, which lost 0 bases and 6 bases, there was a span of 6 bases. In its sample, this clone was seen a few times. Its antigen remains unidentified. The source material was PBMCs. The J gene is TRBJ1-5, the V gene TRBV12-5; D unclear. This clonotype was sampled from a woman younger than 35 in good health and CMV-seronegative. The CDR3 sequence is CASGLVLSQPQHF. DNA for the CDR3: TGTGCTAGTGGTTTGGTACTATCTCAGCCCCAGCATTTT.